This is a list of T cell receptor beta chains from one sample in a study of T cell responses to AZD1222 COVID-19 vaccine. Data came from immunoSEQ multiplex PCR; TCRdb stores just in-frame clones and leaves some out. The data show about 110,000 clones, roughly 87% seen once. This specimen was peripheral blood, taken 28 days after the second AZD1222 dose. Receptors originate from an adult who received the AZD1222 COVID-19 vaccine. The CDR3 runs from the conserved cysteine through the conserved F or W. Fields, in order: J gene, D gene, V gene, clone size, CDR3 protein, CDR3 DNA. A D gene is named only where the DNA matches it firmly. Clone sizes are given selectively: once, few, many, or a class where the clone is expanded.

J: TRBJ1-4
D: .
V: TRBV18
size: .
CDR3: CATELTGDEKLFF
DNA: TGTGCCACCGAATTGACAGGAGATGAAAAACTGTTTTTT

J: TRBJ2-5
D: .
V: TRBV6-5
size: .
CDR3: CASRTPSGETQYF
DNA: TGTGCCAGCAGAACCCCCAGCGGGGAGACCCAGTACTTC

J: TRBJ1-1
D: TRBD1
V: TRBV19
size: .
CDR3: CASGTTGGPNTEAFF
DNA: TGTGCCAGCGGAACAACAGGGGGCCCGAACACTGAAGCTTTCTTT

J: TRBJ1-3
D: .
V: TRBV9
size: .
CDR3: CASSVGSGGNTIYF
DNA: TGTGCCAGCAGCGTAGGGAGTGGGGGAAACACCATATATTTT

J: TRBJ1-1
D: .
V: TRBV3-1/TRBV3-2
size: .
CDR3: CASSQDKQAGSQDTEAFF
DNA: TGTGCCAGCAGCCAAGATAAGCAGGCAGGGTCCCAGGACACTGAAGCTTTCTTT

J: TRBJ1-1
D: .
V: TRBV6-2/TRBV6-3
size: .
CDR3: CASSRAARNTEAFF
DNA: TGTGCCAGCAGCCGGGCTGCGAGGAACACTGAAGCTTTCTTT

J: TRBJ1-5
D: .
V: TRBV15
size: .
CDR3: CATSRPGLYVGINQPQHF
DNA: TGTGCCACCAGCAGGCCGGGACTCTACGTTGGGATAAATCAGCCCCAGCATTTT

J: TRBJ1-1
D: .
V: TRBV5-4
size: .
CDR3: CASTQGAGNTEAFF
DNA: TGTGCCAGCACCCAGGGCGCCGGGAACACTGAAGCTTTCTTT

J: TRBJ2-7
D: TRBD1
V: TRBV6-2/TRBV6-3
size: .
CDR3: CASSYSRTGWNEQYF
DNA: TGTGCCAGCAGTTACTCGAGGACAGGGTGGAACGAGCAGTACTTC

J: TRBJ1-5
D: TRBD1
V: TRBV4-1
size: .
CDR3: CASSQVLGQGSLWGNQPQHF
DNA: TGCGCCAGCAGCCAAGTACTGGGACAGGGTTCCCTTTGGGGCAATCAGCCCCAGCATTTT

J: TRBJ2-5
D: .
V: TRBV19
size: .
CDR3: CATSQASEETQYF
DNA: TGTGCCACCTCCCAGGCTAGCGAGGAGACCCAGTACTTC

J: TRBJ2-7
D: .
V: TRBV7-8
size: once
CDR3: CASTGAGEQYF
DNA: TGTGCCAGCACGGGGGCGGGCGAGCAGTACTTC

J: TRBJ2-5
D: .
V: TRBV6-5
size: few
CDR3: CASSHEGSKETQYF
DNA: TGTGCCAGCAGCCACGAGGGCAGCAAAGAGACCCAGTACTTC

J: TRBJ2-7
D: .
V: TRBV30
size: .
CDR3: CAARQSSYEQYF
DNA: TGTGCCGCCCGCCAGAGCTCCTACGAGCAGTACTTC

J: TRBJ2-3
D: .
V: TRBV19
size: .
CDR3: CASSIRHTDTQYF
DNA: TGTGCCAGTAGTATCAGACACACAGATACGCAGTATTTT

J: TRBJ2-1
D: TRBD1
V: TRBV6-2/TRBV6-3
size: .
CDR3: CASSYRELRGYNEQFF
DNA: TGTGCCAGCAGTTACCGGGAACTCAGGGGGTACAATGAGCAGTTCTTC

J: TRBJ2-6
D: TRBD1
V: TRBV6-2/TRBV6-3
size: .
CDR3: CASSDPGQGPVLTF
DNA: TGTGCCAGCAGCGACCCGGGACAGGGGCCCGTCCTGACTTTC

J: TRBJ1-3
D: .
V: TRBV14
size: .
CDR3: CASSQNPGFGNTIYF
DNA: TGTGCCAGCAGCCAGAATCCGGGCTTTGGAAACACCATATATTTT

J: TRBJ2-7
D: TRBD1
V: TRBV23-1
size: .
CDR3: CASSHSRGDRGLQEQYF
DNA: TGCGCCAGCAGTCACTCACGGGGGGACAGGGGGCTACAGGAGCAGTACTTC

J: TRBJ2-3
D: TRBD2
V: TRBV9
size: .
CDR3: CASSPPTSGGPTDTQYF
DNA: TGTGCCAGCAGCCCCCCGACTAGCGGGGGGCCCACAGATACGCAGTATTTT

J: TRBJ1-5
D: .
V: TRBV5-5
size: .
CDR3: CASTVGQANSPQHF
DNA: TGTGCCAGCACAGTGGGTCAGGCCAACTCGCCCCAGCATTTT

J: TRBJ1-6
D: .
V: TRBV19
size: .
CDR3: CAVGARRAGGSPLHF
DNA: TGTGCCGTGGGGGCCAGGAGAGCGGGAGGTTCACCCCTCCACTTT

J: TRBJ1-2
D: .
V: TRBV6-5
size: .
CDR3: CASSYDPSETYGYTF
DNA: TGTGCCAGCAGTTACGATCCCTCAGAGACTTATGGCTACACCTTC

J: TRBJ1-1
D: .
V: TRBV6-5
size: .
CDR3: CASSRQVNTEAFF
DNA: TGTGCCAGCAGTCGGCAGGTGAACACTGAAGCTTTCTTT

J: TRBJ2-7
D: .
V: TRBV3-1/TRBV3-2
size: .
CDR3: CASSPSGVGIDEQYF
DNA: TGTGCCAGCAGCCCCTCTGGGGTAGGGATCGACGAGCAGTACTTC

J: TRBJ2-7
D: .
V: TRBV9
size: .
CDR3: CASSVEWGSRYEQYF
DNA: TGTGCCAGCAGCGTAGAGTGGGGCAGCCGCTACGAGCAGTACTTC

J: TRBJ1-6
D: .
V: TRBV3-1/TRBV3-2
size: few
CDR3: CASSQMRGYNSPLHF
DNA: TGTGCCAGCAGCCAAATGCGGGGTTATAATTCACCCCTCCACTTT

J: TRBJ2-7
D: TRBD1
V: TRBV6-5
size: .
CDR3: CASSGQVGEQYF
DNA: TGTGCCAGCAGCGGACAGGTGGGAGAGCAGTACTTC

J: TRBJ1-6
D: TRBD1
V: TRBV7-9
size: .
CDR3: CASSPQGTGGSPLHF
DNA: TGTGCCAGCAGCCCTCAAGGGACAGGGGGTTCACCCCTCCACTTT

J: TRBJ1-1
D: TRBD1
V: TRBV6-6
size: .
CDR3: CASGTGGMNTEAFF
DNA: TGTGCCAGCGGGACAGGGGGCATGAACACTGAAGCTTTCTTT